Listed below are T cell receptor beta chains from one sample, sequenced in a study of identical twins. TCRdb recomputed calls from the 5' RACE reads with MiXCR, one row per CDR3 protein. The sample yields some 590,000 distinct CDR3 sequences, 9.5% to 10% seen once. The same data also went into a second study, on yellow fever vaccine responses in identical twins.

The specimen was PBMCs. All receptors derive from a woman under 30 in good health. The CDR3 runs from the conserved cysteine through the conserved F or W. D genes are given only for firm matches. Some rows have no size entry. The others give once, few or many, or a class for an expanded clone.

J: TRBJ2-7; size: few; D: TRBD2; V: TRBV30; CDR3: CAWSGGGYEQYF; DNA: TGTGCCTGGAGTGGGGGAGGGTACGAGCAGTACTTC
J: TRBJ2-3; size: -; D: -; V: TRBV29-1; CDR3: CSVDLGLNTDTQYF; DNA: TGCAGCGTTGATTTGGGGCTGAACACAGATACGCAGTATTTT
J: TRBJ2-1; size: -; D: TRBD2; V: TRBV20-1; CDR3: CCAPLAGLSSYNEQFF; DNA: TGCTGTGCGCCCTTAGCGGGGCTAAGCTCCTACAATGAGCAGTTCTTC
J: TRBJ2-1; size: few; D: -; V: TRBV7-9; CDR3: CASSLGDGFKYNEQFF; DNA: TGTGCCAGCAGCTTAGGTGACGGCTTTAAATACAATGAGCAGTTCTTC
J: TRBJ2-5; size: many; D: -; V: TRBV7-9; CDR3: CASSLPVAEETQYF; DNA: TGTGCCAGCAGCCTACCGGTGGCCGAAGAGACCCAGTACTTC
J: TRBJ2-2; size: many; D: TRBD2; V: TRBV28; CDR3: CAHRGGPTGELFF; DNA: TGTGCTCACCGGGGGGGCCCCACCGGGGAGCTGTTTTTT
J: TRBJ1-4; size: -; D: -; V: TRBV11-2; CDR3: CASSLEGGGATNEKLFF; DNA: TGTGCCAGCAGCTTAGAAGGAGGAGGTGCAACTAATGAAAAACTGTTTTTT
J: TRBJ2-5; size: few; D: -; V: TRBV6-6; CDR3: CASSYLYQETQYF; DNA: TGTGCCAGCAGTTACTTGTACCAAGAGACCCAGTACTTC
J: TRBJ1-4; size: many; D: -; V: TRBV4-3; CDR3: CASSQEWRGGNEKLFF; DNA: TGCGCCAGCAGCCAAGAATGGAGGGGCGGTAATGAAAAACTGTTTTTT
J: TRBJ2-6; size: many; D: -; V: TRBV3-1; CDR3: CASSLDSSGANVLTF; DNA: TGTGCCAGCAGCCTGGACAGCTCTGGGGCCAACGTCCTGACTTTC
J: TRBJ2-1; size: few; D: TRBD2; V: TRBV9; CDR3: CASSPGLAGLNEQFF; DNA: TGTGCCAGCAGCCCGGGACTAGCGGGGCTCAATGAGCAGTTCTTC
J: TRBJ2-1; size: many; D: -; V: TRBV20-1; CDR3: CSARALLALGVDNEQFF; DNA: TGCAGTGCTAGAGCCTTACTAGCCTTGGGGGTGGACAATGAGCAGTTCTTC
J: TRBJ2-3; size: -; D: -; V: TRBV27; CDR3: CASSHPRLSADTQYF; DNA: TGTGCCAGCAGCCACCCCAGGCTAAGCGCAGATACGCAGTATTTT
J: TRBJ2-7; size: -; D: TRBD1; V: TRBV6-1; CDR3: CASSGWTGVSYEQYF; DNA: TGTGCCAGCAGTGGGTGGACAGGGGTCTCCTACGAGCAGTACTTC
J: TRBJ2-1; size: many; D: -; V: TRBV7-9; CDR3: CASRAQSDEQFF; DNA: TGTGCCAGCAGGGCCCAATCGGATGAGCAGTTCTTC
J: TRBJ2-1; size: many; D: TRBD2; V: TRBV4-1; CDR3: CASSQDRGLASEQFF; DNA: TGCGCCAGCAGCCAAGATAGGGGACTAGCGAGTGAGCAGTTCTTC
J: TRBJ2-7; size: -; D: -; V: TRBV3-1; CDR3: CASSQDRSGSPQYF; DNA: TGTGCCAGCAGCCAAGATAGGAGCGGGTCCCCCCAGTACTTC
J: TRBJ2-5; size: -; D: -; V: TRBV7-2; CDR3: CASTNPQETQYF; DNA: TGTGCCAGCACCAACCCCCAAGAGACCCAGTACTTC
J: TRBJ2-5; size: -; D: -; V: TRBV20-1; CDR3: CSAPLGETQYF; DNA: TGCAGTGCTCCTCTTGGAGAGACCCAGTACTTC
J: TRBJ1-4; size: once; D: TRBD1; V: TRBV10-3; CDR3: CAISPGTGSATNEKLFF; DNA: TGTGCCATCAGCCCCGGGACAGGGAGCGCAACTAATGAAAAACTGTTTTTT
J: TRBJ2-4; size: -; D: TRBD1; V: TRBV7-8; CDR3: CASSLGRGQNIQYF; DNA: TGTGCCAGCAGCTTAGGCAGGGGGCAAAACATTCAGTACTTC
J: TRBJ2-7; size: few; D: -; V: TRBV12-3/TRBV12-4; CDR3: CASSFWQNYEQYF; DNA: TGTGCCAGCAGTTTTTGGCAGAACTACGAGCAGTACTTC
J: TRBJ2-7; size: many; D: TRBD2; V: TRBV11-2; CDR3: CASSLVTSGGYEQYF; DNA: TGTGCCAGCAGCTTAGTCACTAGCGGGGGCTACGAGCAGTACTTC
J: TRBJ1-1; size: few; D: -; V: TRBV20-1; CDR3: CSARVSGVPEAFF; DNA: TGCAGTGCTAGAGTGTCCGGGGTCCCTGAAGCTTTCTTT
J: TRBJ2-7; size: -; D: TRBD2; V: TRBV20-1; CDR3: CSARDLREGSYEQYF; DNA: TGCAGTGCTAGAGATCTTAGGGAGGGGTCTTACGAGCAGTACTTC
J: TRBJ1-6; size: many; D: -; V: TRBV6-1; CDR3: CASSDAGVGYNSPLHF; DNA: TGTGCCAGCAGTGACGCGGGGGTGGGATATAATTCACCCCTCCACTTT
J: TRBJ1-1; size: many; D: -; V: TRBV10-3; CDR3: CAISETGNTEAFF; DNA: TGTGCCATCAGTGAGACAGGGAACACTGAAGCTTTCTTT
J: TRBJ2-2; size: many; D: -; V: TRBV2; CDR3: CASSREGSTGELFF; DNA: TGTGCCAGCAGTCGCGAGGGGAGCACCGGGGAGCTGTTTTTT
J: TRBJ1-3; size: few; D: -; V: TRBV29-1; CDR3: CSAITGAYTIYF; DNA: TGCAGCGCCATAACGGGGGCCTACACCATATATTTT
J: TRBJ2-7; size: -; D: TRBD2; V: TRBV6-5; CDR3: CASSYQLAAPYEQYF; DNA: TGTGCCAGCAGTTACCAGCTAGCGGCGCCCTACGAGCAGTACTTC
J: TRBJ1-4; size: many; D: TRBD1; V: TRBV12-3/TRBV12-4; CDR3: CASSGGTGNSEKLFF; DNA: TGTGCCAGCAGTGGGGGGACAGGGAACTCTGAAAAACTGTTTTTT
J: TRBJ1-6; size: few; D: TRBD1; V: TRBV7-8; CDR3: CASSLISGTELSLALHF; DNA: TGTGCCAGCAGCTTAATATCCGGGACAGAGCTATCTTTGGCCCTCCACTTT
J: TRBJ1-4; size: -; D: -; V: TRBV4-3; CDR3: CASSQGVGAPEKLFF; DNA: TGCGCCAGCAGCCAAGGGGTCGGGGCCCCTGAAAAACTGTTTTTT
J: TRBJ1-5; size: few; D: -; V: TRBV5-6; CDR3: CASSNRQASYSNQPQHF; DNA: TGTGCCAGCAGCAACAGACAGGCATCCTATAGCAATCAGCCCCAGCATTTT
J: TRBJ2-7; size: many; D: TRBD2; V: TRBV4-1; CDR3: CASSQGSSGESYEQYF; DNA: TGCGCCAGCAGCCAAGGGTCTAGCGGAGAGTCCTACGAGCAGTACTTC
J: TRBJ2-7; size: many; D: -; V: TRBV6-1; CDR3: CASRAAGDHEQYF; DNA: TGTGCCAGCCGGGCAGCGGGTGATCACGAGCAGTACTTC
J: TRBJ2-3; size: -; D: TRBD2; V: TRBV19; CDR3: CASMGTSGTDTQYF; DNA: TGTGCCAGTATGGGGACTAGCGGGACAGATACGCAGTATTTT
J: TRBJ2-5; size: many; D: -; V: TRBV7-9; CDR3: CASRAAIKGTQYF; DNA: TGTGCCAGCAGGGCAGCAATTAAAGGGACCCAGTACTTC
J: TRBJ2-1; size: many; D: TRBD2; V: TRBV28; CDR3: CASSLGLAGVLSDPNEQFF; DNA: TGTGCCAGCAGTTTGGGACTAGCGGGGGTGCTCTCAGATCCTAATGAGCAGTTCTTC
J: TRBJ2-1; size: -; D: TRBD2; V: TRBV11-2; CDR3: CASRSSGPYNEQFF; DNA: TGTGCCAGCAGGTCTAGCGGTCCCTACAATGAGCAGTTCTTC
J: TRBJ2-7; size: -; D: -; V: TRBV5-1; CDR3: CASSFEDTSGEQYF; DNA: TGCGCCAGCAGCTTTGAGGACACCTCTGGTGAGCAGTACTTC
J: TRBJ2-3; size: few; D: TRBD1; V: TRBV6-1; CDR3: CASSPWVSRRGTTDTQYF; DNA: TGTGCCAGCAGTCCCTGGGTATCCCGCAGGGGGACGACAGATACGCAGTATTTT
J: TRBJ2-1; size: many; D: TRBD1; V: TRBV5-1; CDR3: CASSLSTGGHYNEQFF; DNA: TGCGCCAGCAGCTTGTCGACAGGGGGCCACTACAATGAGCAGTTCTTC
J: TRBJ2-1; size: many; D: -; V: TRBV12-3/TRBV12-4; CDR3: CASSFSLEQFF; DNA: TGTGCCAGCAGTTTTTCGCTTGAGCAGTTCTTC
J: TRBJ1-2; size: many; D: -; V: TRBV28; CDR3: CASSPEGTGTPLGYGYTF; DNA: TGTGCCAGCAGTCCCGAGGGTACGGGAACCCCTCTGGGTTATGGCTACACCTTC
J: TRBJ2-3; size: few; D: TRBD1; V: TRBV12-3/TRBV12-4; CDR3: CASNQGQKGTDTQYF; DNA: TGTGCCAGCAATCAGGGACAGAAGGGGACAGATACGCAGTATTTT
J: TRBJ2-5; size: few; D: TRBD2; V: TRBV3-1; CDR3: CASSQAGRGEQETQYF; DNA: TGTGCCAGCAGCCAAGCTGGTCGGGGGGAGCAAGAGACCCAGTACTTC
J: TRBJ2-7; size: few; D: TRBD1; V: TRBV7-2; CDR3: CASSFGQGFYEQYF; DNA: TGTGCCAGCAGTTTCGGACAGGGATTTTACGAGCAGTACTTC
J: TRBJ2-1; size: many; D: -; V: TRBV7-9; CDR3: CASRHGGDEQFF; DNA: TGTGCCAGCAGGCACGGGGGCGATGAGCAGTTCTTC
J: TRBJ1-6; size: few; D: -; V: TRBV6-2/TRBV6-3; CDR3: CASTYEARRTSSYNSPLHF; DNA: TGTGCCAGCACCTACGAGGCGAGGAGAACGAGCTCCTATAATTCACCCCTCCACTTT
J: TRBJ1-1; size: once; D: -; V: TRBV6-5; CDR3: CASSYSGSVAEAFF; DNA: TGTGCCAGCAGTTACTCCGGTTCAGTAGCTGAAGCTTTCTTT
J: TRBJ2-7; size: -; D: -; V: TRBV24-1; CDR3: CATSDPAGYEQYF; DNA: TGTGCCACCAGTGATCCAGCGGGCTACGAGCAGTACTTC
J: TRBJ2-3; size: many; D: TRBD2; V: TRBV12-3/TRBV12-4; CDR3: CASSLASGGASTDTQYF; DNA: TGTGCCAGCAGTTTAGCTAGCGGGGGGGCCAGCACAGATACGCAGTATTTT
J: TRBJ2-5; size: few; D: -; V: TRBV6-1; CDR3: CASSAGAGAHPGETQYF; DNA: TGTGCCAGCAGTGCCGGGGCGGGGGCCCATCCAGGAGAGACCCAGTACTTC